The 20 T cell receptor beta chains in this list originate from one sample, sequenced in a study of blood T cells in healthy people across ages (dated by TCRdb to between 2015 and 2017). Libraries were made using 5' RACE. TCRdb names Illumina HiSeq 2500 as the instrument used. A second roughly 6 to 11 cycle PCR used a sample-barcoded 5' primer and a J-beta primer mix. TCRdb ran its own pipeline on the public reads, namely fastp trimming at Q25 and MiXCR clone calling, and kept in-frame beta chains. Here each entry gathers all rows of one CDR3 protein and keeps the most common genes and DNA. This sample holds just under 550,000 distinct CDR3 sequences; approximately 25% were observed only once. Of the sample, approximately 8.7% falls within the top ten clones. A further study also used this sample, focusing on T cells of mothers and their children.

Source material: blood. These receptors all come from a boy aged 5-17 years in good health.

This clonotype was seen more than once but under ten times. The gene calls are TRBV6-5 and TRBJ1-6; maybe TRBD1 (5 bases). V shed 2 bases and J shed 7 bases, with 12 bases lying between them. The V gene's germline CDR1 is MNHEY and CDR2 SVGAGI. The CDR3 length is 15 residues. CDR3 protein: CASSYLEGANSPLHF. CDR3 sequence (DNA): TGTGCCAGCAGTTACCTGGAAGGGGCCAATTCACCCCTCCACTTT.

This clonotype was recorded once. In DNA, the CDR3 is TGCAGTGCTCGACAGGCGGCGGATTCACCCCTCCACTTT. This translates into CSARQAADSPLHF. The chain recombines TRBV20-1 with TRBJ1-6; TRBD1 might be the D (6 bases). Germline CDR1 DFQATT, CDR2 SNEGSKA (reference sequence). This CDR3 region has 13 residues. Trimming left V 5 bases short and J 8 bases short, with 13 bases between.

The chain recombines TRBV27 with TRBJ2-7, with D perhaps assigned TRBD1 or TRBD2 (5 bases each). The length of the CDR3 is 13 residues. V was trimmed by 5 bases and J by 6 bases, leaving 14 bases between them. Per the germline V gene, CDR1 is MNHEY and CDR2 is SMNVEV (reference sequence). The CDR3 region is CASSPTGAGEQYF. CDR3 sequence (DNA): TGTGCCAGCAGTCCAACCGGGGCTGGCGAGCAGTACTTC.

This rearrangement joins TRBV2 to TRBJ2-5, with 8 bases lining up with TRBD2. The germline gives CDR1 SNHLY, CDR2 FYNNEI. V gave up 2 bases and J gave up 5 bases; unmatched junction bases: 7. CDR3 length: 15 amino acids. The CDR3 nucleotides read TGTGCCAGCAGTGAACACCCAGCGGGGGACGAGACCCAGTACTTC. Translated, it gives CASSEHPAGDETQYF. The variable domain in full, completed from reference TRBV2 and TRBJ2-5, reads EPEVTQTPSHQVTQMGQEVILRCVPISNHLYFYWYRQILGQKVEFLVSFYNNEISEKSEIFDDQFSVERPDGSNFTLKIRSTKLEDSAMYFCASSEHPAGDETQYFGPGTRLLVL.

This chain connects TRBV9 to TRBJ1-4; 7 nucleotides agree with TRBD1. Trimming cost V 2 bases and J 4 bases; bases outside gene matches: 2. Germline V gene data show CDR1 as SGDLS and CDR2 as YYNGEE. The CDR3 consists of 14 residues. CDR3 protein: CASSVGTVNEKLFF. DNA for the CDR3: TGTGCCAGCAGCGTGGGGACAGTTAATGAAAAACTGTTTTTT.

This sequence joins TRBV5-1 and TRBJ2-5; the D is unclear. Trimming took off 0 bases at V and 5 bases at J, with 11 bases between the two ends. The CDR3 consists of 14 residues. Germline CDR1 reads SGHRS; CDR2 reads YFSETQ. CDR3 amino acids: CASSLDQAWETQYF. As DNA, the CDR3 is TGCGCCAGCAGCTTGGATCAAGCGTGGGAGACCCAGTACTTC.

This clonotype was recorded many times. The V call is TRBV28, the J call TRBJ2-5; D possibly corresponds to TRBD2 (6 bases). V gave up 6 bases and J gave up 6 bases, with 14 bases separating them. From germline, CDR1 is MDHEN and CDR2 SYDVKM. CDR3 length: 13 amino acids. CDR3 sequence reads: CASRLSGGKTQYF. The CDR3 DNA sequence: TGTGCCAGCAGACTGAGTGGGGGGAAGACCCAGTACTTC. Variable domain in full (rest from reference TRBV28 and TRBJ2-5): DVKVTQSSRYLVKRTGEKVFLECVQDMDHENMFWYRQDPGLGLRLIYFSYDVKMKEKGDIPEGYSVSREKKERFSLILESASTNQTSMYLCASRLSGGKTQYFGPGTRLLVL.

This clonotype has only a few counts. This chain uses TRBV12-3 or TRBV12-4 with TRBJ2-4; possibly TRBD2 for D (5 bases). The CDR3 totals 12 residues. Trimming pared 0 bases from V and 16 bases from J, leaving 13 bases between. CDR3 sequence reads: CASSLALAPPYF. The CDR3 DNA sequence: TGTGCCAGCAGTTTAGCCCTAGCACCCCCTTACTTC.

The gene calls are TRBV6-2 or TRBV6-3 and TRBJ2-3; 16 bases are a match to TRBD2. CDR1 and CDR2 from the germline V gene are MNHEY and SVGEGT. This CDR3 contains 19 residues. V shed 5 bases, J shed 4 bases, and the junction held 12 bases outside the gene matches. The CDR3 spells CASSNPGTSGGAAADTQYF. As DNA, the CDR3 is TGTGCCAGCAGTAACCCCGGGACTAGCGGGGGGGCAGCTGCAGATACGCAGTATTTT.

This clonotype was seen repeatedly, ten times or more. V is TRBV11-1 and J is TRBJ2-1; D is possibly TRBD1 (5 bases). Trimming pared 4 bases from V and 1 base from J, leaving 11 bases between. CDR1 is SGHAT, CDR2 FQDESV, per germline (reference sequence). The CDR3 covers 15 residues. The DNA for the CDR3 is TGTGCCAGCAGCTCGCAGGGTGGGTCCTACAATGAGCAGTTCTTC. It specifies CASSSQGGSYNEQFF.

This chain uses TRBV4-2 with TRBJ1-4; a weak D match, TRBD1 (6 bases). V was pared by 4 bases and J by 5 bases, with 17 bases between. CDR1 LGHNA and CDR2 YNFKEQ come from the germline V gene. The CDR3 is made up of 16 amino acids. CDR3 region: CASSPKYGTRNEKLFF. The CDR3, as DNA: TGTGCCAGCAGCCCCAAATACGGGACAAGGAATGAAAAACTGTTTTTT.

The gene calls are TRBV30 and TRBJ1-1; unclear D gene. The ends were cut back, 4 bases at V and 1 base at J, with 13 bases in the middle. CDR1 and CDR2 (germline): GTSNPN, SVGIG (reference sequence). This CDR3 has 14 amino acids. CDR3 in DNA: TGTGCCTGGACCCTTCGGGGAAGGAACACTGAAGCTTTCTTT. Protein: CAWTLRGRNTEAFF.

The table lists this clonotype with a few counts. This chain joins TRBV4-1 and TRBJ1-5; D not certain. Germline V gives CDR1 MGHRA, CDR2 YSYEKL. The CDR3 totals 13 residues. V lost 1 base to trimming and J lost 4 bases, with 5 bases between them. The CDR3 sequence: CASSQVTNQPQHF. CDR3 DNA sequence: TGCGCCAGCAGCCAAGTTACGAATCAGCCCCAGCATTTT.

The V and J genes are TRBV20-1 and TRBJ2-1; D might be TRBD1 (5 bases). V lost 6 bases to trimming and J lost 8 bases, with 14 bases between them. This CDR3 region has 12 residues. The germline V gene encodes CDR1 DFQATT and CDR2 SNEGSKA (reference sequence). CDR3 amino acids: CSATDIQYEQFF. CDR3 DNA sequence: TGCAGTGCCACGGACATACAATATGAGCAGTTCTTC.

This clonotype was detected ten times or more. The chain employs TRBV4-3 and TRBJ2-5; the match to TRBD2 covers 13 bases. Germline V gene lookup returns CDR1 LGHNA and CDR2 YSLEER. Germline trimming cut 8 bases from V and 5 bases from J; bases unmatched to any gene: 14. CDR3 size: 17 residues. CDR3 region: CASGPLTSGGDRETQYF. In DNA form, the CDR3 reads TGCGCCAGCGGCCCTCTCACTAGCGGGGGGGATCGGGAGACCCAGTACTTC.

This rearrangement joins TRBV20-1 to TRBJ2-2; possibly TRBD1 or TRBD2 for D (5 bases each). Trimming left V 5 bases short and J 0 bases short, with 10 bases between. Per germline, CDR1 DFQATT and CDR2 SNEGSKA (reference sequence). This CDR3 has 14 residues. In nucleotides, the CDR3 is TGCAGTGCTTCCGGGACCGCGAACACCGGGGAGCTGTTTTTT. Translating it yields CSASGTANTGELFF.

The V gene is TRBV2, the J gene TRBJ1-2; TRBD1 matches at 8 bases. The CDR3 sequence is 15 residues long. V trimming: 3 bases; J trimming: 6 bases; junction bases outside the gene matches: 9. CDR1 and CDR2 from the germline V gene are SNHLY and FYNNEI. The CDR3 DNA follows: TGTGCCAGCAGTGATTCGCAGGGGGCGTCTGATGGCTACACCTTC. As protein: CASSDSQGASDGYTF.

This clonotype was observed a handful of times. V is TRBV11-2 and J is TRBJ1-4; the D is unclear. CDR1 SGHAT and CDR2 FQNNGV come from the germline V gene. The CDR3 contains 16 residues. V was cut by 6 bases and J by 0 bases, with 14 bases left in between. CDR3: CASSLTQISTNEKLFF. As DNA, the CDR3 is TGTGCCAGCAGTTTGACCCAAATTTCAACTAATGAAAAACTGTTTTTT. The entire variable domain, with the rest obtained from reference TRBV11-2 and TRBJ1-4, is as follows: EAGVAQSPRYKIIEKRQSVAFWCNPISGHATLYWYQQILGQGPKLLIQFQNNGVVDDSQLPKDRFSAERLKGVDSTLKIQPAKLEDSAVYLCASSLTQISTNEKLFFGSGTQLSVL.

This clonotype was seen only a few times. The chain joins TRBV4-3 to TRBJ2-5; no clear D. V was shortened by 2 bases and J by 5 bases, with 15 bases between the two germline ends. Germline V gene sequence: CDR1 LGHNA, CDR2 YSLEER. The CDR3 spans 15 residues. The CDR3 reads CASSQSSGHPETQYF. CDR3 bases: TGCGCCAGCAGCCAATCCTCTGGGCATCCGGAGACCCAGTACTTC.

This clonotype turned up a few times. At one end, the junction sequence differs from germline, possibly due to a read error. The CDR3 DNA sequence: TGTGCCAGCAGTTTGGGGCAGCTTAATGAAAAACTGGTTTTT. It encodes CASSLGQLNEKLVF. The chain is built from TRBV28 and TRBJ1-4; the D gene is possibly TRBD1 (5 bases). This CDR3 is built from 14 residues. Looked up from germline, CDR1 is MDHEN and CDR2 is SYDVKM.